Listed here is a single T cell receptor (beta chain). A few counts support this clone. Its antigen is currently not known. Base qualities are not at hand, and no much larger clone is one base apart. The same CDR3 is also encoded by other DNA sequences in this sample. Donors were healthy HIV-negative adults with no recently reported acute infections or vaccinations. Only Caucasian adults living in Nashville, Tennessee, USA were represented among the donors. CD4+ T cells were enriched by magnetic negative selection; naive cells were then positively selected on CD45RA, and the negative fraction formed the memory subset. Blood was collected by leukapheresis, and PBMCs were isolated by Ficoll-Histopaque density gradient centrifugation and then cryopreserved in liquid nitrogen vapor phase. Analytical flow cytometry was used to check the purity and quantity of every magnetically sorted T cell population. Each sorted fraction had its genomic DNA isolated and then quantified by UV absorbance on a Nanodrop 2000c.

This entry belongs to a study of shared clonotypes between healthy human individuals (dated by TCRdb to about 2020). Background for the entire study: The cohort included a few men and a couple of women between 18 and 49 years of age. Per donor, three plates each were used for CD4 naive and CD4 memory, two for CD8 naive, and one for CD8 memory. To estimate repertoire size and how much clonotypes are shared between individuals, the study performed deep sequencing of blood TCR repertoires from roughly five healthy adults. To increase sequencing depth and limit assay-specific biases, TCR repertoire library preparation and sequencing were carried out by different laboratories using diverse techniques. Between about 0.8 and 9.5 billion PBMCs per donor were obtained by leukapheresis. General conclusions and limits of the study: Higher generation probabilities were observed for clonotypes shared by all four sorted-subset donors than for non-shared clonotypes. Even with the large sequencing depth, rarefaction of the sorted-subset datasets indicated that sequencing was incomplete. Sampling was restricted to blood, and TCR repertoires in tissue are likely to differ from TCR repertoires in blood. The genetic and exposure-history diversity represented was limited by the small number of donors. Pairwise subsampling indicated that sequencing depth was expected to affect the degree of clonotype sharing among donors. Larger estimated clonotype richness was generally found for naive subsets than for memory subsets. Approximately 4.8% of naive CD4, roughly 3.6% of naive CD8, roughly 2.5% of memory CD4, and about 0.4% of memory CD8 clonotypes were shared across a few donors.

The germline V gene (reference sequence) provides CDR1 SGHNT and CDR2 YYREEE. Inclusive of the bounding cysteine and phenylalanine, the CDR3 is 14 residues long. Only the CDR3 DNA is retained, 42 bases long and in frame from the first base. V is cut by 0 bases and J by 2 bases, and the space between the germline ends is 8 bases. Using the deep immunoSEQ assay, multiplex PCR amplified TCR CDR3 regions from genomic DNA. Extracted genomic DNA from each cell subset was spread evenly across all wells of several immunoSEQ 96-well plates, with each plate serving as a replicate. For sorted subsets, each replicate PCR was loaded with about 200 ng genomic DNA, equivalent to about 30,000 T cell genomes. Purified libraries were measured with a Qubit 3.0 fluorometer, size-checked on a Bioanalyzer 2100, and measured again with the KAPA Library Quantification kit. A separate single-read 150-cycle Illumina NextSeq 550 flow cell was used to sequence each immunoSEQ 96-well plate. On the study's bioinformatics: Because the immunoSEQ output held only junctional sequences and lacked quality scores, the filtering could not match the filtering applied to full-length reads. To assign V/J genes and CDR3, sequences were annotated using PyIR, a Python wrapper for IgBLAST v1.9, with IMGT germline references. Reads were removed for weak V/J assignments (E-value above 1e-6), missing CDR3, stop codons, out-of-frame junctions, or ambiguous translated residues. V3J clonotypes were defined by identical inferred V gene, J gene, and CDR3 amino acid sequence. To compute the percentage overlap between repertoires, the number of shared unique clonotypes was divided by the size of the smaller repertoire. Repertoire richness was assessed with RTK rarefaction, the Chao1 estimator, and Recon v2.1 estimates of unobserved clonotypes. For all TCRbeta clonotypes obtained by the gDNA method from a few donors, generation probabilities were computed with OLGA. TCRdb stores this immuneACCESS table with in-frame sequences only. Part of the clones is absent; in the studies checked, under half of the shortfall reflects unresolved V genes, and no reason is known for the rest. That table gives V, J and clone size, and the DNA gave D and trimming. The sample yields around 980,000 clones; more than 75% were counted once. The ten largest account for roughly 0.55% of the sample.

The specimen sequenced was memory CD4+ T cells from PBMCs. Interpreted using the paper, the cell subset or site label stands for: CD45RA-negative fraction. The clonotype was recovered from a man younger than 30 in good health. Some clones in this sample may be carry-over from other donors' samples. Recombination linked TRBV5-4 to TRBJ1-2; the D gene is perhaps TRBD1, from 5 matching bases. CDR3 region: CASSLVGGNYGYTF. At the DNA level, the sequence is TGTGCCAGCAGCTTGGTTGGGGGGAACTATGGCTACACCTTC.